This T cell receptor beta chain was retrieved from a study of OX40 agonist ivuxolimab in advanced cancers. Study-level background: Intravenous ivuxolimab at 0.01 to 10 mg/kg was given to patients every 2 weeks. Study-wide results and limits: Blood T cells, both CD4+ and CD8+, expanded clonally by week 6 at 0.1 to 3.0 mg/kg. Low normalized clonal expansion also occurred in some nonresponding patients.

Germline CDR1 is SGHRS and CDR2 is YFSETQ. This CDR3 contains 15 residues. The V and J ends lost 5 bases and 2 bases respectively, with 17 bases between them. The assay was immunoSEQ multiplex PCR, and TCRdb's table has in-frame clones only and misses some. The sample includes 100,000 or so clones, roughly 95% seen only once; the top ten take around 2.2%. On this clone itself: Antigen unknown.

Systemic immunosuppression or autoimmune disease history was grounds to exclude patients. This sequence was found in an adult with an advanced solid tumor such as melanoma, head and neck, liver or kidney cancer. Material: CD4+ or CD8+ T cells sorted from blood, obtained in a trial of the OX40 agonist ivuxolimab. The chain employs TRBV5-1 and TRBJ2-7, with a tentative D call TRBD1 (6 bases). The CDR3 reads CASSQSGTTPYEQYF. In DNA form, the CDR3 reads TGCGCCAGCAGTCAATCCGGGACAACCCCCTACGAGCAGTACTTC.